These 10 T cell receptor beta chains were sequenced from one sample in a study of OX40 agonist ivuxolimab in advanced cancers. TCRdb keeps only in-frame clones here, not all; method: immunoSEQ multiplex PCR. The repertoire holds 65,000 to 70,000 clones, with 82% as singletons. The sequences come from CD4+ or CD8+ T cells sorted from blood, collected in a trial of the OX40 agonist ivuxolimab. The receptors shown here come from an adult with an advanced solid tumor such as melanoma, head and neck, liver or kidney cancer.

This clone was recorded once. The V gene is TRBV15, the J gene TRBJ2-1; D might be TRBD2 (5 bases). This CDR3 has 14 amino acids. CDR1 LNHNV and CDR2 YYDKDF come from the germline V gene (reference sequence). Trimming pared 1 base from V and 7 bases from J, leaving 11 bases between. CDR3 DNA: TGTGCCACCAGCAGAGGAGATAGCGTGAATGAGCAGTTCTTC. Its translation is CATSRGDSVNEQFF. The full variable domain, its missing parts supplied by reference TRBV15 and TRBJ2-1, is DAMVIQNPRYQVTQFGKPVTLSCSQTLNHNVMYWYQQKSSQAPKLLFHYYDKDFNNEADTPDNFQSRRPNTSFCFLDIRSPGLGDTAMYLCATSRGDSVNEQFFGPGTRLTVL.

The chain recombines TRBV2 with TRBJ1-5; 9 bases match TRBD1. Trimming cost V 1 base and J 5 bases; bases outside gene matches: 3. Germline assignment: CDR1 SNHLY and CDR2 FYNNEI. The CDR3 is made up of 15 amino acids. The CDR3 is CASSEGGTGYQPQHF. CDR3 DNA sequence: TGTGCCAGCAGTGAAGGAGGGACAGGGTATCAGCCCCAGCATTTT.

The J gene is TRBJ1-1, the V gene TRBV4-1, with D maybe TRBD1 (6 bases). Trimming stripped 8 bases from V and 0 bases from J, with 13 bases between. Germline CDR1 reads MGHRA; CDR2 reads YSYEKL. CDR3 length: 14 residues. CDR3 loop: CASSGDILNTEAFF. In nucleotides, the CDR3 is TGCGCCAGCTCCGGGGACATTCTGAACACTGAAGCTTTCTTT.

The chain has TRBV7-9 and TRBJ1-1; D ambiguous. This CDR3 region has 14 residues. The V gene lost 5 bases and the J gene lost 4 bases, with 14 bases spanning the gap. Germline CDR1 SEHNR, CDR2 FQNEAQ (reference sequence). As DNA, the CDR3 is TGTGCCAGCAGCCCTCGTAGACAAGGCACTGAAGCTTTCTTT. Its protein product is CASSPRRQGTEAFF. The full variable domain, its missing parts supplied by reference TRBV7-9 and TRBJ1-1, is DTGVSQNPRHKITKRGQNVTFRCDPISEHNRLYWYRQTLGQGPEFLTYFQNEAQLEKSRLLSDRFSAERPKGSFSTLEIQRTEQGDSAMYLCASSPRRQGTEAFFGQGTRLTVV.

This chain links TRBV29-1 with TRBJ2-4; TRBD1 is a possible D gene (6 bases). This CDR3 has 13 residues. Trimming pared 7 bases from V and 8 bases from J, leaving 18 bases between. Germline loops: CDR1 SQVTM, CDR2 ANQGSEA. The CDR3 sequence: CSALPGQWDIQYF. The CDR3 bases are TGCAGCGCTCTACCGGGACAATGGGACATTCAGTACTTC.

V and J are TRBV19 and TRBJ1-2; tentative D call: TRBD1 (5 bases). The CDR3 runs 15 residues. V lost 4 bases to trimming and J lost 2 bases, with 14 bases between them. The germline gives CDR1 LNHDA, CDR2 SQIVND (reference sequence). The CDR3: CASSRARQNNYGYTF. CDR3 nucleotides: TGTGCCAGTAGTAGGGCCAGACAGAACAACTATGGCTACACCTTC.

This clone was detected only a few times. This chain connects TRBV9 to TRBJ2-3; 10 nucleotides align to TRBD1. Per the germline V gene, CDR1 is SGDLS and CDR2 is YYNGEE. The CDR3 is 16 residues long. After removal of 3 bases from V and 2 bases from J, the junction contained 6 bases not matched to a gene. Here the CDR3 reads CASSAGTGVHTDTQYF. CDR3 nucleotides: TGTGCCAGCAGCGCCGGGACAGGGGTCCACACAGATACGCAGTATTTT.

The chain is built from TRBV7-2 and TRBJ2-5; maybe TRBD2 (6 bases). The CDR3 has 15 amino acids. CDR1 and CDR2 (germline): SGHTA, FQGNSA. V lost 5 bases and J lost 5, with 18 bases in between. In DNA, the CDR3 is TGTGCCAGCAGCGGGGGAGGAGGGGTGGTGGAGACCCAGTACTTC. Protein product: CASSGGGGVVETQYF.

The V call is TRBV7-8, the J call TRBJ1-6; no definite D call. The ends were cut back, 3 bases at V and 6 bases at J, with 9 bases in the middle. The germline V gene has CDR1 SGHVS and CDR2 FQNEAQ. The CDR3 runs to 14 residues. The CDR3 spells CASSFTARNSPLHF. CDR3 DNA: TGTGCCAGCAGCTTTACAGCCCGTAATTCACCCCTCCACTTT.

The chain couples TRBV28 to TRBJ2-3; D is possibly TRBD1 (5 bases). Germline CDR1 and CDR2: MDHEN and SYDVKM. The V end was cut by 6 bases, the J end by 6 bases, with 22 bases between. The CDR3 loop spans 16 amino acids. The CDR3 DNA reads TGTGCCAGCAGCCCGTTTACGGGCAGGGCAGGGGATACGCAGTATTTT. Translated, it gives CASSPFTGRAGDTQYF.